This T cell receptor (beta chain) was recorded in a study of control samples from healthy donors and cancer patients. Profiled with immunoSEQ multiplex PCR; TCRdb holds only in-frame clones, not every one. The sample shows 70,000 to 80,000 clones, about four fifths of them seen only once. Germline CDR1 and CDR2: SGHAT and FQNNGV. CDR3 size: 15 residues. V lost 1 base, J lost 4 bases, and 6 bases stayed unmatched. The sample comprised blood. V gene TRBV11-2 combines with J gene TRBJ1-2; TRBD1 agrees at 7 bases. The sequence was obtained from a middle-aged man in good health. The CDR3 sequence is CASSLGPTGSYGYTF. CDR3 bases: TGTGCCAGCAGCTTAGGACCGACAGGGAGCTATGGCTACACCTTC.